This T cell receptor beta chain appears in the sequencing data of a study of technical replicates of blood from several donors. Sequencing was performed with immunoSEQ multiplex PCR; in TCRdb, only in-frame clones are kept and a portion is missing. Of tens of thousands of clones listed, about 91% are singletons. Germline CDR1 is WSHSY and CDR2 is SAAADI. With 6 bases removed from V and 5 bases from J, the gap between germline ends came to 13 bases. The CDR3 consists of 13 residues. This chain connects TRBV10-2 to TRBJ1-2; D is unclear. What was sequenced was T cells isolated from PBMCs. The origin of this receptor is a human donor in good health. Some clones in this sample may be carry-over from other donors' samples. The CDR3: CASSREASYGYTF. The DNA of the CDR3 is TGCGCCAGCAGCCGGGAGGCTTCGTATGGCTACACCTTC.